Presented here are 19 T cell receptor beta chains from one specimen sequenced in a study of T cells in Graves' hyperthyroidism and ophthalmopathy. Authors of the study amplified TCR beta CDR3 regions from RNA transcripts. During a first-round RT-PCR of the TCR CDR3, the HTBI primer set was used. MiXCR, applied by TCRdb to the multiplex PCR reads, yields one record per CDR3 protein. The sample includes more than 450,000 distinct CDR3 sequences, 20% seen only once; the top ten take 47%. The source material was blood. Receptor source: a man aged 40-49 years with Graves' ophthalmopathy.

The chain employs TRBV20-1 and TRBJ1-6, with a possible D match to TRBD1 (6 bases). Per germline, CDR1 DFQATT and CDR2 SNEGSKA (reference sequence). Trimming shortened V by 0 bases and J by 10 bases, and 10 bases separated the two germline ends. The CDR3 totals 13 residues. CDR3 residues: CSARDQGQSPLHF. The CDR3 bases are TGCAGTGCTAGAGATCAGGGGCAATCACCCCTCCACTTT.

This clonotype was found many times. This chain connects TRBV3-1 to TRBJ2-5; 9 bases agree with TRBD2. V gave up 5 bases and J gave up 4 bases; unmatched junction bases: 8. CDR1 is LGHDT, CDR2 YNNKEL, per germline (reference sequence). The CDR3 spans 15 residues. CDR3 sequence (DNA): TGTGCCAGCAGCTCCTCTGCGGGAGGGGGAGAGACCCAGTACTTC. Translated, it gives CASSSSAGGGETQYF.

V usage is TRBV6-2 or TRBV6-3 and J usage is TRBJ2-2, with TRBD1 matching 7 bases. Per germline, CDR1 MNHEY and CDR2 SVGEGT. J lost 4 bases, V lost 7 bases, and 6 bases had no gene match. This CDR3 has 14 residues. This CDR3 reads CASITGDFTGELFF. CDR3 nucleotide sequence: TGTGCCAGCATCACAGGGGATTTCACCGGGGAGCTGTTTTTT.

At least ten counts were recorded for this clonotype. This chain connects TRBV13 to TRBJ2-1, with 10 nucleotides matching TRBD2. With V trimmed by 4 bases and J by 4 bases, 4 bases remained unmatched. The CDR3 has 15 residues. Germline values: CDR1 PRHDT, CDR2 FYEKMQ (reference sequence). CDR3 sequence: CASSSQLAGYNEQFF. The DNA of the CDR3 is TGTGCCAGCAGCTCTCAACTAGCGGGGTACAATGAGCAGTTCTTC. Full variable domain (rest looked up from reference TRBV13 and TRBJ2-1): AAGVIQSPRHLIKEKRETATLKCYPIPRHDTVYWYQQGPGQDPQFLISFYEKMQSDKGSIPDRFSAQQFSDYHSELNMSSLELGDSALYFCASSSQLAGYNEQFFGPGTRLTVL.

The chain joins TRBV9 to TRBJ1-2, with TRBD1 matching over 10 bases. The germline CDR1 and CDR2 sequences are SGDLS and YYNGEE. The CDR3 is 15 amino acids. V dropped 3 bases and J dropped 4; count of bases not matched to a gene: 6. The CDR3 region has the DNA TGTGCCAGCAGCGCTGGGGACAGGGGTTGCTATGGCTACACCTTC. It yields the protein CASSAGDRGCYGYTF.

The chain couples TRBV9 to TRBJ2-4; D perhaps matches TRBD2 (6 bases). Germline assignment: CDR1 SGDLS and CDR2 YYNGEE. The CDR3 runs to 14 residues. The ends were cut back, 0 bases at V and 7 bases at J, with 11 bases in the middle. CDR3 sequence reads: CASSVGAEGNIQYF. As DNA, the CDR3 is TGTGCCAGCAGCGTAGGTGCGGAGGGGAACATTCAGTACTTC. The full variable domain, rest sourced from reference TRBV9 and TRBJ2-4, is DSGVTQTPKHLITATGQRVTLRCSPRSGDLSVYWYQQSLDQGLQFLIQYYNGEERAKGNILERFSAQQFPDLHSELNLSSLELGDSALYFCASSVGAEGNIQYFGAGTRLSVL.

This clonotype was observed many times. This sequence joins TRBV12-3 or TRBV12-4 and TRBJ2-7; 7 nucleotides match TRBD2. J gave up 3 bases and V 2 bases, and 7 bases lay outside the gene matches. The CDR3 contains 15 residues. CDR3 coding DNA: TGTGCCAGCAGTTTAAGAGCGGGATTGGACTACGAGCAGTACTTC. It encodes CASSLRAGLDYEQYF.

This clonotype showed up many times. The chain combines TRBV28 with TRBJ2-7, with 7 positions matching TRBD1. J gave up 4 bases and V 7 bases, and 10 bases lay outside the gene matches. The CDR3 totals 14 residues. The germline V gene encodes CDR1 MDHEN and CDR2 SYDVKM. CDR3 sequence: CASTSGGVPYEQYF. The DNA of the CDR3 is TGTGCCAGCACCTCAGGGGGAGTTCCTTACGAGCAGTACTTC.

The V gene is TRBV5-1, the J gene TRBJ1-1, with D possibly TRBD1 on 5 matching bases. Germline-derived CDR1 and CDR2 are SGHRS and YFSETQ. The CDR3 runs to 15 residues. V gave up 0 bases and J gave up 3 bases, with 12 bases separating them. The CDR3 sequence: CASSLEGRVDTEAFF. The DNA for the CDR3 is TGCGCCAGCAGCTTGGAAGGCAGGGTGGACACTGAAGCTTTCTTT.

The CDR3: CSVENPRLAPEQYF. CDR3 bases: TGCAGCGTTGAAAACCCTAGGCTGGCCCCCGAGCAGTACTTC. The chain joins TRBV29-1 to TRBJ2-7; D is ambiguous. CDR1 SQVTM and CDR2 ANQGSEA come from the germline V gene. V was cut by 2 bases and J by 6 bases, with 17 bases left in between. The CDR3 loop spans 14 amino acids.

This clonotype has a handful of counts. The chain joins TRBV5-1 to TRBJ2-5; D may match TRBD1 or TRBD2 (6 bases each). V lost 7 bases and J lost 1, with 17 bases in between. This CDR3 spans 15 amino acids. In germline, CDR1 is SGHRS, CDR2 YFSETQ. The CDR3 reads CASRSPGGLQETQYF. The CDR3, as DNA: TGCGCCAGCCGTAGCCCCGGGGGCCTCCAAGAGACCCAGTACTTC.

This clonotype was detected ten times or more. The chain employs TRBV5-1 and TRBJ2-3, with D perhaps TRBD2 (7 bases). The CDR3 runs to 14 residues. V lost 0 bases, J lost 6 bases, and 11 bases lay in between. Germline loops: CDR1 SGHRS, CDR2 YFSETQ. The CDR3 DNA is TGCGCCAGCAGCTTGGGGGGGGGCAAGGATACGCAGTATTTT. Translation gives CASSLGGGKDTQYF.

Turning to this clonotype: Germline is not matched at one junction end, which may reflect a read error. The chain couples TRBV30 to TRBJ1-3, with D unclear. This CDR3 spans 16 amino acids. Looked up from germline, CDR1 is GTSNPN and CDR2 is SVGIG (reference sequence). The CDR3 region has the DNA TGTGCCTGGAGTTTTTCTAGGGCTTTCTCTGGAAACGCCATATATTTT. It translates to CAWSFSRAFSGNAIYF.

The chain joins TRBV18 to TRBJ2-5; 8 positions match TRBD2. The CDR3 runs to 18 residues. Germline V gives CDR1 KGHSH, CDR2 LQKENI. The junction had 13 bases not matched to a gene; V was cut back by 2 bases and J by 2 bases. CDR3 bases: TGTGCCAGCTCACCAGTGGTGCCTTCAACTAGCGGACAAGAGACCCAGTACTTC. Translating gives CASSPVVPSTSGQETQYF.

A few counts support this clonotype. V and J are TRBV2 and TRBJ1-1; TRBD1 agrees at 8 bases. CDR3 length: 13 amino acids. V gave up 4 bases and J gave up 6 bases; unmatched junction bases: 4. In germline, CDR1 is SNHLY, CDR2 FYNNEI. The DNA of the CDR3 is TGTGCCAGCAGTGCAGGGGGCGGGCCTGAAGCTTTCTTT. Translation: CASSAGGGPEAFF.

This clonotype was found a few times. The CDR3 loop is CASTLFGTEAFF. CDR3 in DNA: TGTGCCAGCACCCTCTTCGGCACTGAAGCTTTCTTT. The chain links TRBV6-1 to TRBJ1-1; no reliable D call. The CDR3 sequence is 12 residues long. Deletions cut 7 bases from V and 4 bases from J, with 10 bases between. CDR1 and CDR2 (germline): MNHNS, SASEGT.

The chain has TRBV6-1 and TRBJ2-7, with D perhaps matching TRBD1 or TRBD2 (5 bases each). Germline loops: CDR1 MNHNS, CDR2 SASEGT. Trimming removed 7 bases from V and 0 bases from J, with 13 bases in between. The CDR3 totals 14 residues. CDR3 in DNA: TGTGCCAGCACCTCGGGACCTCACTCCTACGAGCAGTACTTC. Its protein product is CASTSGPHSYEQYF.

The rearrangement uses TRBV27 and TRBJ2-7, with 12 bases that match TRBD2. Trimming took 3 bases from V and 3 from J; bases not matched to a gene: 3. The CDR3 spans 15 residues. The germline V gene encodes CDR1 MNHEY and CDR2 SMNVEV (reference sequence). The CDR3 nucleotides read TGTGCCAGCAGTTTCCTAGCGGGGGGGCTCTACGAGCAGTACTTC. This translates into CASSFLAGGLYEQYF.

The chain carries TRBV10-3 and TRBJ1-4; weak D call: TRBD1 (5 bases). This CDR3 contains 15 residues. Germline CDR1 reads ENHRY; CDR2 reads SYGVKD. V lost 9 bases to trimming and J lost 1 base, with 15 bases between them. As DNA, the CDR3 is TGTGCCATAGGGGACTGGGTTGGAACTAATGAAAAACTGTTTTTT. Encoded protein: CAIGDWVGTNEKLFF.